This T cell receptor beta chain was recovered during a study of memory CD4+ T cells and cytomegalovirus serostatus. Study-level background: Of the healthy Belgian adults, fewer than 10 were CMV seropositive and 20 to 30 seronegative.

This table comes from immunoSEQ multiplex PCR, and its TCRdb copy is limited to in-frame clones, with some not included. The sample contains tens of thousands of clones, 60% to 85% of which appear only once. The sort gate was single viable CD3+CD4+CD8-CD45RO+ cells for memory CD4+ T cells. General study points: Suggested: most of the CMV-linked TCR signature lies in CD4+ memory cells. Repertoires predicted CMV serostatus with median bootstrapped AUC of approximately 0.94.

Concerning this clone itself: Its matching antigen is unknown.

Germline V gene sequence: CDR1 LNHNV, CDR2 YYDKDF (reference sequence). V gave up 0 bases and J gave up 2 bases, with 13 bases separating them. This CDR3 comprises 16 residues. This sequence originates from an adult in good health and CMV-seronegative. The chain couples TRBV15 to TRBJ1-2; D not resolved. The sample was memory CD4+ T cells from blood. The CDR3 coding sequence is TGTGCCACCAGCAGAGATCCTGCGGTTACCAACTATGGCTACACCTTC. It encodes CATSRDPAVTNYGYTF.